The 19 T cell receptor beta chains given below trace back to one sample, sequenced in a study of CD8 T cells in Susac syndrome. Reverse transcription of roughly 0.5 to 1 ug RNA was performed with random hexamers. Each CDR3 protein gets one entry after TCRdb re-called the immunoSEQ multiplex PCR reads with MiXCR. The profile covers roughly 130,000 distinct CDR3 sequences, with approximately 95% appearing a single time and over 0.1% taken by the ten largest. The sequenced sample was CD4+ T cells from PBMCs. The receptors stem from a human donor with multiple sclerosis.

The chain has TRBV20-1 and TRBJ2-7; tentative D call: TRBD2 (5 bases). The CDR3 is 12 residues long. V was cut by 1 base and J by 3 bases, with 7 bases left in between. CDR1 is DFQATT and CDR2 is SNEGSKA in the germline V gene (reference sequence). The DNA for the CDR3 is TGCAGTGCTAGAGGTGGGAGCTACGAGCAGTACTTC. Translated: CSARGGSYEQYF.

V and J are TRBV4-3 and TRBJ1-2; no clear D gene. Germline CDR1 LGHNA, CDR2 YSLEER. The germline V and J ends were trimmed by 1 base and 4 bases, with 10 bases remaining between them. The CDR3 is 14 amino acids. CDR3 nucleotides: TGCGCCAGCAGCCAAGTGCCGTCTCCCTATGGCTACACCTTC. It is translated as CASSQVPSPYGYTF.

V gene TRBV20-1 combines with J gene TRBJ2-7; the D gene is possibly TRBD1 (6 bases). The CDR3 sequence is 14 residues long. Trimming pared 3 bases from V and 2 bases from J, leaving 14 bases between. CDR1 is DFQATT and CDR2 is SNEGSKA in the germline V gene (reference sequence). CDR3 sequence: CSASRGGSTYEQYF. CDR3 coding DNA: TGCAGTGCTAGCAGGGGCGGGTCAACCTACGAGCAGTACTTC.

J is TRBJ1-3 and V is TRBV3-1; a weak D match, TRBD1 (6 bases). The ends were cut back, 1 base at V and 0 bases at J, with 13 bases in the middle. This CDR3 is 17 amino acids long. The V gene's germline CDR1 is LGHDT and CDR2 YNNKEL (reference sequence). In DNA, the CDR3 is TGTGCCAGCAGCCAAGCGACCGCAGGGGCCTCTGGAAACACCATATATTTT. Translation gives CASSQATAGASGNTIYF.

This rearrangement joins TRBV6-6 to TRBJ2-7, with 10 bases that match TRBD2. The CDR3 sequence is 15 residues long. Germline CDR1 and CDR2: MNHNY and SVGAGI (reference sequence). Trimming removed 8 bases from V and 5 bases from J; junction bases left unmatched: 12. The CDR3: CASHSIAGGVHEQYF. Here the CDR3 DNA reads TGTGCCAGCCATTCCATAGCGGGGGGTGTCCACGAGCAGTACTTC.

V and J are TRBV5-1 and TRBJ1-1, with no clear D. In germline, CDR1 is SGHRS, CDR2 YFSETQ. The ends were cut back, 0 bases at V and 9 bases at J, with 18 bases in the middle. This CDR3 has 15 amino acids. CDR3 loop: CASSLDLTTYVQAFF. CDR3 nucleotides: TGCGCCAGCAGCTTGGACCTTACGACTTATGTCCAAGCTTTCTTT.

This rearrangement joins TRBV28 to TRBJ2-7; unclear D gene. CDR1 MDHEN and CDR2 SYDVKM come from the germline V gene. V was cut by 10 bases and J by 3 bases, with 10 bases left in between. This CDR3 is built from 11 residues. The CDR3 reads CATTTHYEQYF. The CDR3 DNA reads as TGTGCCACCACGACACACTACGAGCAGTACTTC.

This clonotype occurred once. The genes are TRBV27 and TRBJ2-5, with a possible D match to TRBD1 (5 bases). The CDR3 extends over 13 amino acids. Deletions cut 4 bases from V and 2 bases from J, with 8 bases between. The germline CDR1 and CDR2 sequences are MNHEY and SMNVEV (reference sequence). The DNA of the CDR3 is TGTGCCAGCAGTTATTACAGGCAAGAGACCCAGTACTTC. Translating gives CASSYYRQETQYF.

V and J are TRBV25-1 and TRBJ2-1; 11 bases align to TRBD1. Trimming removed 2 bases from V and 4 bases from J; junction bases left unmatched: 4. The CDR3 loop spans 16 amino acids. CDR1 and CDR2 from the germline V gene are MGHDK and SYGVNS. Here the CDR3 reads CASSETGTGGYNEQFF. Here the CDR3 DNA reads TGTGCCAGCAGTGAAACCGGGACAGGGGGATACAATGAGCAGTTCTTC. The whole variable domain, filled in from reference TRBV25-1 and TRBJ2-1, reads EADIYQTPRYLVIGTGKKITLECSQTMGHDKMYWYQQDPGMELHLIHYSYGVNSTEKGDLSSESTVSRIRTEHFPLTLESARPSHTSQYLCASSETGTGGYNEQFFGPGTRLTVL.

The genes are TRBV20-1 and TRBJ1-2; tentative D call: TRBD1 (6 bases). Germline V gene lookup returns CDR1 DFQATT and CDR2 SNEGSKA (reference sequence). Deletions cut 6 bases from V and 5 bases from J, with 16 bases between. CDR3 length equals 13 residues. CDR3 DNA sequence: TGCAGTGCCACCAGGGGCGGGCCATATGGCTACACCTTC. Translation gives CSATRGGPYGYTF.

The J gene is TRBJ2-7, the V gene TRBV20-1; D is uncertain. Looked up from germline, CDR1 is DFQATT and CDR2 is SNEGSKA (reference sequence). V was trimmed by 0 bases and J by 3 bases, leaving 3 bases between them. This CDR3 has 11 residues. The DNA for the CDR3 is TGCAGTGCTAGAGACGTCTACGAGCAGTACTTC. This translates into CSARDVYEQYF.

The chain links TRBV4-2 to TRBJ2-3; 14 positions agree with TRBD2. The CDR3 contains 22 residues. Germline CDR1 LGHNA, CDR2 YNFKEQ. V trimming: 3 bases; J trimming: 7 bases; junction bases outside the gene matches: 24. The CDR3: CASSHNGGRRLAGGPGYNTQYF. The CDR3 region has the DNA TGTGCCAGCAGCCACAACGGGGGACGGAGACTAGCGGGAGGGCCGGGGTACAATACGCAGTATTTT.

The chain is built from TRBV5-1 and TRBJ2-5, with D unresolved. V gave up 0 bases and J gave up 8 bases, with 11 bases separating them. Looked up from germline, CDR1 is SGHRS and CDR2 is YFSETQ. The CDR3 contains 13 residues. CDR3 sequence reads: CASSLGLPDTQYF. The DNA for the CDR3 is TGCGCCAGCAGCTTGGGACTCCCGGACACCCAGTACTTC.

The V gene is TRBV18, the J gene TRBJ1-1; D possibly corresponds to TRBD1 (5 bases). V lost 2 bases, J lost 3 bases, and 16 bases lay in between. The CDR3 loop spans 16 amino acids. Germline loops: CDR1 KGHSH, CDR2 LQKENI. The CDR3 region is CASSPVGQMGDTEAFF. CDR3 in DNA: TGTGCCAGCTCACCAGTAGGTCAAATGGGGGACACTGAAGCTTTCTTT.

The CDR3 DNA sequence: TGTGCCAGCTCGCTGACCGGGGACCTCAGATCCTACGAGCAGTACTTC. It translates to CASSLTGDLRSYEQYF. This rearrangement joins TRBV18 to TRBJ2-7, with D tentatively TRBD1 or TRBD2 (5 bases each). Germline V gives CDR1 KGHSH, CDR2 LQKENI. The CDR3 length is 16 residues. V lost 6 bases and J 1 base, leaving 19 bases between the germline ends.

The V call is TRBV30, the J call TRBJ2-7; no clear D. This CDR3 comprises 10 residues. Germline V gene lookup returns CDR1 GTSNPN and CDR2 SVGIG (reference sequence). Trimming removed 2 bases from V and 6 bases from J, with 5 bases in between. The CDR3 spells CAWSLREQYF. Written as DNA, the CDR3 is TGTGCCTGGAGTTTGCGCGAGCAGTACTTC. The variable domain in full, completed from reference TRBV30 and TRBJ2-7, reads SQTIHQWPATLVQPVGSPLSLECTVEGTSNPNLYWYRQAAGRGLQLLFYSVGIGQISSEVPQNLSASRPQDRQFILSSKKLLLSDSGFYLCAWSLREQYFGPGTRLTVT.

This chain joins TRBV3-1 and TRBJ1-2, with D unresolved. The CDR3 has 15 amino acids. With 0 bases removed from V and 8 bases from J, the gap between germline ends came to 16 bases. Germline lookup yields CDR1 LGHDT and CDR2 YNNKEL (reference sequence). CDR3 bases: TGTGCCAGCAGCCAAGAAGTGTCTCGTGGGGAGGGCTACACCTTC. This sequence encodes CASSQEVSRGEGYTF.

V gene TRBV3-1 combines with J gene TRBJ1-2; 7 bases match TRBD1. CDR1 LGHDT and CDR2 YNNKEL come from the germline V gene (reference sequence). This CDR3 is built from 13 residues. Losses at the gene ends were 1 base for V and 7 bases for J; bases not matched to a gene: 3. CDR3 amino acids: CASSQGDRAGYTF. DNA of the CDR3: TGTGCCAGCAGCCAAGGAGACAGGGCTGGCTACACCTTC.

This chain links TRBV7-2 with TRBJ2-3; D ambiguous. The CDR3 consists of 16 residues. Trimming took off 5 bases at V and 2 bases at J, with 17 bases between the two ends. Germline CDR1 and CDR2: SGHTA and FQGNSA. DNA of the CDR3: TGTGCCAGCAGCCCCCGGCACCGATACGACACAGATACGCAGTATTTT. Protein product: CASSPRHRYDTDTQYF.